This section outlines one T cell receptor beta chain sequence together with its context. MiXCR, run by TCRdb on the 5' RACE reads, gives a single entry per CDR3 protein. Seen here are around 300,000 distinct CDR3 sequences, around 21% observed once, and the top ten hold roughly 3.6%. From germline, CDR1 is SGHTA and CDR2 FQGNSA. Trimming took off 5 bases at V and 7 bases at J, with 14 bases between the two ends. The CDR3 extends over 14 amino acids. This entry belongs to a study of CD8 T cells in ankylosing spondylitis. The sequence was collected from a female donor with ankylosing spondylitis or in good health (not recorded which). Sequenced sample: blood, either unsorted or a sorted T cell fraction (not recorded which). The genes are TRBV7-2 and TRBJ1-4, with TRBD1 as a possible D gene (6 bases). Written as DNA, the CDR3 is TGTGCCAGCAGCCAACAGGGATGGAGTGAAAAACTGTTTTTT. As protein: CASSQQGWSEKLFF.